The subject of this entry is one T cell receptor (beta chain). Measured with immunoSEQ multiplex PCR; TCRdb has only the in-frame clones, and not every one. Among 140,000 to 150,000 clones listed, roughly nine tenths were seen once. These data come from a study of T cell responses to AZD1222 COVID-19 vaccine. Germline CDR1 and CDR2: ENHRY and SYGVKD. V gave up 3 bases and J gave up 3 bases; unmatched junction bases: 4. The CDR3 is 16 residues long. The gene calls are TRBV10-3 and TRBJ2-2, with 10 positions matching TRBD1. This specimen consisted of peripheral blood, obtained on day 0 of AZD1222 vaccination. This TCR came from an adult in good health. CDR3 nucleotides: TGTGCCATCAGTGATCCGGGACAGGGGTACACCGGGGAGCTGTTTTTT. This gives the protein CAISDPGQGYTGELFF.